Below are 13 T cell receptor beta chains sequenced from a single sample in a study of T cell responses to AZD1222 COVID-19 vaccine. Sequenced by immunoSEQ multiplex PCR; TCRdb stores in-frame clones only, minus some. Of fewer than 120,000 clones listed, over 85% are singletons. The sample in question was peripheral blood, obtained 28 days after the second AZD1222 dose. Receptors were obtained from an adult who received the AZD1222 COVID-19 vaccine.

This CDR3 is CASAGGADTQYF. Written as DNA, the CDR3 is TGTGCCAGCGCGGGGGGGGCGGATACGCAGTATTTT. The chain has TRBV13 and TRBJ2-3; 9 nucleotides align to TRBD2. The ends lost 8 bases at V and 6 bases at J; junction bases unmatched: 3. Germline CDR1 and CDR2: PRHDT and FYEKMQ (reference sequence). This CDR3 is built from 12 residues.

Only a few counts were recorded for this clone. The chain carries TRBV5-6 and TRBJ1-1; D not certain. The CDR3 length is 13 residues. The V gene's germline CDR1 is SGHDT and CDR2 YYEEEE. The ends were cut back, 2 bases at V and 1 base at J, with 6 bases in the middle. CDR3 amino acids: CASSFMSNTEAFF. CDR3 sequence (DNA): TGTGCCAGCAGCTTTATGTCGAACACTGAAGCTTTCTTT.

In DNA form, the CDR3 reads TGTGCCAGCAGTGATATCCGGGACAGGGAGGATGAAAAACTGTTTTTT. This translates into CASSDIRDREDEKLFF. This rearrangement joins TRBV6-4 to TRBJ1-4, with 9 positions matching TRBD1. CDR1 and CDR2 (germline): MRHNA, SNTAGT. J was trimmed by 6 bases and V by 3 bases; bases with no gene match: 8. This CDR3 is 16 amino acids long.

The chain couples TRBV14 to TRBJ2-7; D is ambiguous. Trimming pared 5 bases from V and 5 bases from J, leaving 13 bases between. Germline lookup yields CDR1 SGHDN and CDR2 FVKESK. This CDR3 comprises 13 residues. As DNA, the CDR3 is TGTGCCAGCAGCAGAACCCTCCGAAACGAGCAGTACTTC. The encoded protein is CASSRTLRNEQYF.

V gene TRBV5-1 combines with J gene TRBJ1-4, with 7 bases aligning to TRBD1. Per germline, CDR1 SGHRS and CDR2 YFSETQ. The ends lost 4 bases at V and 0 bases at J; junction bases unmatched: 12. The CDR3 is 18 residues long. The CDR3 DNA sequence: TGCGCCAGCAGCGTCCGGCCGACAGGGCAGACAACTAATGAAAAACTGTTTTTT. It yields the protein CASSVRPTGQTTNEKLFF.

V usage is TRBV7-8 and J usage is TRBJ2-7, with D uncertain. This CDR3 has 12 amino acids. Per germline, CDR1 SGHVS and CDR2 FQNEAQ. Deletions cut 4 bases from V and 0 bases from J, with 4 bases between. CDR3 protein: CASSSNSYEQYF. The CDR3 region has the DNA TGTGCCAGCAGCTCGAACTCCTACGAGCAGTACTTC.

There are a few counts of this clone. J is TRBJ2-1 and V is TRBV19, with D possibly TRBD1 on 6 matching bases. V shed 4 bases and J shed 7 bases, with 14 bases lying between them. In germline, CDR1 is LNHDA, CDR2 SQIVND (reference sequence). The CDR3 consists of 14 residues. The CDR3 region is CASSTDRTPNEQFF. CDR3 in DNA: TGTGCCAGTAGTACCGACAGGACCCCGAATGAGCAGTTCTTC. The variable domain in full, with the rest retrieved from reference TRBV19 and TRBJ2-1, is DGGITQSPKYLFRKEGQNVTLSCEQNLNHDAMYWYRQDPGQGLRLIYYSQIVNDFQKGDIAEGYSVSREKKESFPLTVTSAQKNPTAFYLCASSTDRTPNEQFFGPGTRLTVL.

The gene calls are TRBV7-2 and TRBJ2-1; D remains unclear. Trimming removed 5 bases at V and 9 bases at J, with 17 bases between. Germline V gene sequence: CDR1 SGHTA, CDR2 FQGNSA. The CDR3 runs to 14 residues. The CDR3 is CASSRQTASGEQFF. The CDR3 region has the DNA TGTGCCAGCAGCCGCCAGACCGCTTCGGGTGAGCAGTTCTTC.

The rearrangement joins TRBV11-2 to TRBJ2-3; 7 positions match TRBD1. V was pared by 5 bases and J by 1 base, with 3 bases of the junction left unmatched. Germline-derived CDR1 and CDR2 are SGHAT and FQNNGV. The CDR3 length is 14 residues. CDR3 DNA sequence: TGTGCCAGCAGCACCGGGACAGGCACAGATACGCAGTATTTT. This encodes CASSTGTGTDTQYF.

The CDR3 DNA reads TGTGCCAGCAGCCAGGCCCCCTCGGCCTTCTATGGCTACACCTTC. This gives the protein CASSQAPSAFYGYTF. The chain links TRBV3-1 (or the pseudogene TRBV3-2) to TRBJ1-2; no firm D call. This CDR3 is built from 15 residues. V lost 3 bases to trimming and J lost 4 bases, with 15 bases between them. Looked up from germline, CDR1 is LGHDT and CDR2 is YNNKEL (reference sequence).

The chain couples TRBV10-3 to TRBJ1-6; D remains ambiguous. This CDR3 has 13 amino acids. V was cut by 3 bases and J by 7 bases, with 7 bases left in between. Germline CDR1 reads ENHRY; CDR2 reads SYGVKD. The CDR3 coding sequence is TGTGCCATCAGTGATAAGGAAAATTCACCCCTCCACTTT. It encodes CAISDKENSPLHF.

The chain links TRBV28 to TRBJ2-5; D gene uncertain. Trimming stripped 2 bases from V and 5 bases from J, with 12 bases between. The CDR3 totals 14 residues. The germline V gene encodes CDR1 MDHEN and CDR2 SYDVKM. The CDR3 sequence: CASSLQGVLETQYF. CDR3 DNA: TGTGCCAGCAGTTTACAAGGTGTCTTGGAGACCCAGTACTTC.

The chain uses TRBV7-3 and TRBJ1-1; TRBD1 might be the D (5 bases). The V gene lost 4 bases and the J gene lost 2 bases, with 11 bases spanning the gap. The CDR3 consists of 14 residues. Germline V gene data show CDR1 as SGHTA and CDR2 as FQGTGA. CDR3 sequence: CASSSTGVNTEAFF. CDR3 in DNA: TGTGCCAGCAGCTCCACAGGAGTAAACACTGAAGCTTTCTTT. The full variable domain, rest sourced from reference TRBV7-3 and TRBJ1-1, is GAGVSQTPSNKVTEKGKYVELRCDPISGHTALYWYRQSLGQGPEFLIYFQGTGAADDSGLPNDRFFAVRPEGSVSTLKIQRTERGDSAVYLCASSSTGVNTEAFFGQGTRLTVV.